This T cell receptor beta chain derives from a study of cytomegalovirus exposure and HLA in healthy donors. Study findings and constraints: Sequencing had likely introduced a cluster of highly shared sequence variants as an artifact. Fewer N-insertions than the roughly 700-donor mean were reportedly shown by an Asian-associated ancestry cluster in a later analysis.

Primers for the PCR totalled 60 Vbeta and 13 Jbeta. The method was immunoSEQ multiplex PCR; TCRdb's version includes in-frame clones alone and lacks a portion of them. This table holds tens of thousands of clones, less than 80% found once. Only a few counts were recorded for this clone. Its antigen is currently unknown. The specimen was PBMCs. This TCR was recovered from a woman aged 35 to 49 in good health and CMV-seropositive.

CDR3 DNA: TGTGCCTGGACTACGACAGGGGAGGGTGGCTACACCTTC. Amino acid sequence: CAWTTTGEGGYTF. This chain links TRBV30 with TRBJ1-2; 8 nucleotides align to TRBD1. Unmatched junction bases numbered 8, after V lost 4 bases and J lost 7 bases. The germline gives CDR1 GTSNPN, CDR2 SVGIG (reference sequence). The CDR3 sequence is 13 residues long.